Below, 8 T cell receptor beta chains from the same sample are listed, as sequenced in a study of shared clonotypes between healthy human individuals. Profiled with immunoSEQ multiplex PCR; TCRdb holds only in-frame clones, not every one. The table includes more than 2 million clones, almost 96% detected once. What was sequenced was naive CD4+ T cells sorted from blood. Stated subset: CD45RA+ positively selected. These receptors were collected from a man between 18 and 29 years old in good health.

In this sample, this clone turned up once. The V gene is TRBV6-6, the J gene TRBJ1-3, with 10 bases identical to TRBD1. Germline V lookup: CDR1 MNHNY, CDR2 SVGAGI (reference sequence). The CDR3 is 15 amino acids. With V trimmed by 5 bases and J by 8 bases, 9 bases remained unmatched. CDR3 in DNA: TGTGCCAGCAGTACCTCGGGACAGGGGAGGGACACCATATATTTT. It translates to CASSTSGQGRDTIYF.

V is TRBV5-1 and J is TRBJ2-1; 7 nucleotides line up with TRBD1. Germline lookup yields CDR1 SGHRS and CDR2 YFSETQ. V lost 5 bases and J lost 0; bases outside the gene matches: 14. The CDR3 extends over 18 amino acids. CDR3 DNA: TGCGCCAGCAGTTTCATCGCCAAACAGGGGAGCTCCTACAATGAGCAGTTCTTC. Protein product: CASSFIAKQGSSYNEQFF.

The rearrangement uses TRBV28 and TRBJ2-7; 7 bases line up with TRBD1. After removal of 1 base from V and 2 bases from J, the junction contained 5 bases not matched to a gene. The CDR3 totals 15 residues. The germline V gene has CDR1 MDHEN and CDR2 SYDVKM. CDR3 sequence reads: CASSLSRQGTYEQYF. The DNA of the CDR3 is TGTGCCAGCAGTTTATCCCGACAGGGTACCTACGAGCAGTACTTC.

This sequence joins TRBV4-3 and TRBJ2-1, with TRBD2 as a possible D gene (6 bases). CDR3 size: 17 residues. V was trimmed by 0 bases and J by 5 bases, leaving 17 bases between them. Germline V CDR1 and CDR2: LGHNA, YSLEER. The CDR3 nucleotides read TGCGCCAGCAGCCAAGATTTATGGGGACTGGGGAACAATGAGCAGTTCTTC. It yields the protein CASSQDLWGLGNNEQFF.

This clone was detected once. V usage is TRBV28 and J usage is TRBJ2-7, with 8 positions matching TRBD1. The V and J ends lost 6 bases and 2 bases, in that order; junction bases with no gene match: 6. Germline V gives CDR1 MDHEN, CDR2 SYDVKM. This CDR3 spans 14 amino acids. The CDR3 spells CASRQQGGAYEQYF. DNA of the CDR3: TGTGCCAGCAGGCAACAGGGGGGAGCCTACGAGCAGTACTTC.

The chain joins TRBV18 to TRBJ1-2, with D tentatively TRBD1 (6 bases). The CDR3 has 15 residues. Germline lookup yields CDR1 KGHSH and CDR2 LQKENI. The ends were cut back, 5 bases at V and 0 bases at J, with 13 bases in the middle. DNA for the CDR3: TGTGCCAGCTCATCACTGACAGGAGCTAACTATGGCTACACCTTC. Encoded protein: CASSSLTGANYGYTF.

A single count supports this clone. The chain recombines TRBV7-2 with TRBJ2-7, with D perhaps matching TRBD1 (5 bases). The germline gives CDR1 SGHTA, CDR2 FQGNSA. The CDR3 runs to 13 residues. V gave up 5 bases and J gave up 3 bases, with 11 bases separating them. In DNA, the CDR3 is TGTGCCAGCAGCCAAGGCAGGGTCTACGAGCAGTACTTC. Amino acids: CASSQGRVYEQYF.

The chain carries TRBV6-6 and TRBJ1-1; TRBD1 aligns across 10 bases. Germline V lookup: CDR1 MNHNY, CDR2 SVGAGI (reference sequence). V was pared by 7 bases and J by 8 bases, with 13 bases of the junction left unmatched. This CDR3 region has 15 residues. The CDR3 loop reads CASTQLRDRGFEAFF. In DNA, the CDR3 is TGTGCCAGCACTCAACTCCGGGACAGGGGTTTCGAAGCTTTCTTT.